This T cell receptor (beta chain) was sequenced during a study of OX40 agonist ivuxolimab in advanced cancers. Turning to the study itself: Head and neck, renal cell, melanoma or hepatocellular carcinoma were the cancers that dose-escalation patients had.

The CDR3 is 18 residues long. The germline CDR1 and CDR2 sequences are SGHRS and YFSETQ. Trimming took 0 bases from V and 2 from J, leaving 18 bases between them. Profiling relied on immunoSEQ multiplex PCR, and the TCRdb table lists in-frame clones only, not all of them. Among tens of thousands of clones listed, over 70% were seen once. Comment on this clone: What it recognizes is unknown.

Anyone with autoimmune disease history or systemic immunosuppression was excluded. With baseline, cycle 4 day 1, and cycle 7 day 1 as timepoints, blood was sampled. Broader study findings: At doses 0.1 to 3.0 mg/kg, CD4+ and CD8+ clones expanded.

The V call is TRBV5-1, the J call TRBJ1-3; a weak D match, TRBD1 (5 bases). This receptor was obtained from an adult with an advanced solid tumor such as melanoma, head and neck, liver or kidney cancer. Here the sequenced sample was CD4+ or CD8+ T cells sorted from blood, taken in a trial of the OX40 agonist ivuxolimab. CDR3 protein: CASSLDYSQGVAGNTIYF. The CDR3 nucleotides read TGCGCCAGCAGCTTGGACTACTCCCAGGGTGTGGCTGGAAACACCATATATTTT.